Included here is one T cell receptor beta chain sequence, with context. Germline V gives CDR1 SGHAT, CDR2 FQNNGV. Trimming shortened V by 0 bases and J by 3 bases, and 9 bases separated the two germline ends. CDR3 size: 14 residues. This specimen comes from a study of CD8 T cells in ankylosing spondylitis. MiXCR, applied by TCRdb to the 5' RACE reads, yields one record per CDR3 protein. Of 350,000 or so distinct CDR3 sequences in the sample, roughly 14% are singletons; the top ten hold roughly 0.99%. This sequence joins TRBV11-2 and TRBJ2-7, with D perhaps assigned TRBD1 or TRBD2 (5 bases each). The sequenced material came from blood, either unsorted or a sorted T cell fraction (not recorded which). The TCR originated in a male donor with ankylosing spondylitis or in good health (not recorded which). The CDR3, as DNA: TGTGCCAGCAGCTTAGAGAGGGGAATCTACGAGCAGTACTTC. It yields the protein CASSLERGIYEQYF.